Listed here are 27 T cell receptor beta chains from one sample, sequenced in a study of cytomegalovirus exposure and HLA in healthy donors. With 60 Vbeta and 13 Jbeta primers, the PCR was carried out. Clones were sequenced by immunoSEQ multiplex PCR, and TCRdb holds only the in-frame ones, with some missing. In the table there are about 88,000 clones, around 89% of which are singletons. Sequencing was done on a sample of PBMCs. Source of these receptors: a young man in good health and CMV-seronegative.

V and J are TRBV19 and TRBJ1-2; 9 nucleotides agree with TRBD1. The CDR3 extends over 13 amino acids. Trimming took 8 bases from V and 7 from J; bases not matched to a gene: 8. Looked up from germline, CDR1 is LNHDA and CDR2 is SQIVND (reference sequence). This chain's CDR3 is CASVPGQGCGYTF. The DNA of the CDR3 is TGTGCCAGTGTACCGGGACAGGGTTGTGGCTACACCTTC.

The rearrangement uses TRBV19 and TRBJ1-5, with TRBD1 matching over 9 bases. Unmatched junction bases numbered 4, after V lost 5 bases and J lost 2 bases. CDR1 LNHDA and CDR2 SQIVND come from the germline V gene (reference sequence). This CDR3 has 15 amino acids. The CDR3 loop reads CASSWGQGGNQPQHF. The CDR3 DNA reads TGTGCCAGTAGTTGGGGACAGGGCGGCAATCAGCCCCAGCATTTT. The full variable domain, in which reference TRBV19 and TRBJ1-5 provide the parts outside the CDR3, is DGGITQSPKYLFRKEGQNVTLSCEQNLNHDAMYWYRQDPGQGLRLIYYSQIVNDFQKGDIAEGYSVSREKKESFPLTVTSAQKNPTAFYLCASSWGQGGNQPQHFGDGTRLSIL.

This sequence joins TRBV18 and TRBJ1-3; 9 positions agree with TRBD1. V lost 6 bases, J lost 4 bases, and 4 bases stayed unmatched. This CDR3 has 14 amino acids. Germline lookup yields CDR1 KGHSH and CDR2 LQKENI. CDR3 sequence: CASSRDREGNTIYF. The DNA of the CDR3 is TGTGCCAGCTCCCGGGACAGGGAAGGAAACACCATATATTTT.

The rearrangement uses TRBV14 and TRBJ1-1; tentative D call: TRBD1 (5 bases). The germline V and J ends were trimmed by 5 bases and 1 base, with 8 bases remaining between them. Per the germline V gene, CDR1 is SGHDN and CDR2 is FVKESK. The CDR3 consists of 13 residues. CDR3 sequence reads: CASSVTGNTEAFF. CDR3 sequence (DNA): TGTGCCAGCAGCGTTACAGGGAACACTGAAGCTTTCTTT.

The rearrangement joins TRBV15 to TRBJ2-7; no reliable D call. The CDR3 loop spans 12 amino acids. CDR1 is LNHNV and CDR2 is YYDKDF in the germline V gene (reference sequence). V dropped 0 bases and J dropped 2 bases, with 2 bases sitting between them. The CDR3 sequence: CATSRDTYEQYF. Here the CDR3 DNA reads TGTGCCACCAGCAGAGATACCTACGAGCAGTACTTC.

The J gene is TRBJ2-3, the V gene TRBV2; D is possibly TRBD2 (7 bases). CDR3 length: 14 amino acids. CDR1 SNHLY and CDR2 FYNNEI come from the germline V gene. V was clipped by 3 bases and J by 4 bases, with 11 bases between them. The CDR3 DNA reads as TGTGCCAGCAGTGAGGGGGGGCTGGCAGATACGCAGTATTTT. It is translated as CASSEGGLADTQYF. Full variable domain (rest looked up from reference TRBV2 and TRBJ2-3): EPEVTQTPSHQVTQMGQEVILRCVPISNHLYFYWYRQILGQKVEFLVSFYNNEISEKSEIFDDQFSVERPDGSNFTLKIRSTKLEDSAMYFCASSEGGLADTQYFGPGTRLTVL.

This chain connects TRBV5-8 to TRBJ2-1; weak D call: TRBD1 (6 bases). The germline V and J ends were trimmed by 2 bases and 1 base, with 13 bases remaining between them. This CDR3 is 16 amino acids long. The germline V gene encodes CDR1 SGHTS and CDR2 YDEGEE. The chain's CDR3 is CASSFGQFISYNEQFF. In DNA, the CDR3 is TGTGCCAGCAGCTTTGGACAGTTCATTTCCTACAATGAGCAGTTCTTC.

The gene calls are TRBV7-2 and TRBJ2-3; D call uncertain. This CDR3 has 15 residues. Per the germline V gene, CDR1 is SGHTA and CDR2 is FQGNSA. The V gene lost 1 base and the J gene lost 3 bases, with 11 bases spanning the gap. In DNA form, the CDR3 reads TGTGCCAGCAGCTTAGGAGGCGCCCAGACAGATACGCAGTATTTT. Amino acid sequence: CASSLGGAQTDTQYF.

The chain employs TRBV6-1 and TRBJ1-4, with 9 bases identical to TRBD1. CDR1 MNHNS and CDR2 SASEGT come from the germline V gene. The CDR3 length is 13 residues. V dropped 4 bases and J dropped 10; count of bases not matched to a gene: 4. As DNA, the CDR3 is TGTGCCAGCAGTGGGACAGGGGTCCTAAAACTGTTTTTT. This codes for CASSGTGVLKLFF.

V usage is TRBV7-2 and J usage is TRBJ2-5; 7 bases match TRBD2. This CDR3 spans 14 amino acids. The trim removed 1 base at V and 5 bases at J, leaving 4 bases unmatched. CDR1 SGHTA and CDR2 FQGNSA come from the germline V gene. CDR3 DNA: TGTGCCAGCAGCTTAGGGGGAGGGAGGGAGACCCAGTACTTC. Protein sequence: CASSLGGGRETQYF.

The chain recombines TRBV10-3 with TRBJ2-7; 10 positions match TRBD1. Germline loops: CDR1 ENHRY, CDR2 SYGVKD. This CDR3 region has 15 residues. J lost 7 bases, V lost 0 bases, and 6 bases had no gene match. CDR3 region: CAISESGTGAGEQYF. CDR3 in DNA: TGTGCCATCAGTGAGTCAGGGACAGGGGCGGGAGAGCAGTACTTC.

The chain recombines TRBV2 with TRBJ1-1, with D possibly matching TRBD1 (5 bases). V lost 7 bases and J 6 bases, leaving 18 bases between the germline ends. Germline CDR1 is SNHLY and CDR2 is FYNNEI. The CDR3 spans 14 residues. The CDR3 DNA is TGTGCCAGCACCAGGGCCAGGGTATTAGCTGAAGCTTTCTTT. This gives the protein CASTRARVLAEAFF.

The CDR3 sequence: CASSYTLTGPSSYEQYF. CDR3 DNA sequence: TGTGCCAGCAGTTATACACTGACAGGGCCGAGCTCCTACGAGCAGTACTTC. The chain has TRBV6-9 and TRBJ2-7; 7 bases are a match to TRBD1. Germline CDR1 MNHGY, CDR2 SVAAGI. V dropped 2 bases and J dropped 0; count of bases not matched to a gene: 10. The CDR3 covers 17 residues.

The CDR3 DNA sequence: TGTGCCAGCTCCTGGGGAGGGGCCCACTCTGGGGCCAACGTCCTGACTTTC. The encoded protein is CASSWGGAHSGANVLTF. The rearrangement uses TRBV18 and TRBJ2-6; 7 bases agree with TRBD2. The V and J ends lost 6 bases and 0 bases, in that order; junction bases with no gene match: 8. The V gene's germline CDR1 is KGHSH and CDR2 LQKENI. The CDR3 consists of 17 residues.

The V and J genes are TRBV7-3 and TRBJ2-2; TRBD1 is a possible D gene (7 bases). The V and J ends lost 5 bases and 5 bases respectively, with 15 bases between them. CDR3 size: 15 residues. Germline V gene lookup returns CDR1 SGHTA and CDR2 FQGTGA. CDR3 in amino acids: CASSTNRGGTGELFF. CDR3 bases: TGTGCCAGCAGCACAAACAGGGGAGGTACCGGGGAGCTGTTTTTT. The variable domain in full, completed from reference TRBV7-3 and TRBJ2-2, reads GAGVSQTPSNKVTEKGKYVELRCDPISGHTALYWYRQSLGQGPEFLIYFQGTGAADDSGLPNDRFFAVRPEGSVSTLKIQRTERGDSAVYLCASSTNRGGTGELFFGEGSRLTVL.

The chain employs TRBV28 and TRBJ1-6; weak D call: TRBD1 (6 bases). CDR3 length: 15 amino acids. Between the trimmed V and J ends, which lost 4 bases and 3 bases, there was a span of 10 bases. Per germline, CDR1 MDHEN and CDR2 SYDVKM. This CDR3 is CASSSGTLYNSPLHF. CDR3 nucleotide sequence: TGTGCCAGCAGTTCCGGGACACTCTATAATTCACCCCTCCACTTT.

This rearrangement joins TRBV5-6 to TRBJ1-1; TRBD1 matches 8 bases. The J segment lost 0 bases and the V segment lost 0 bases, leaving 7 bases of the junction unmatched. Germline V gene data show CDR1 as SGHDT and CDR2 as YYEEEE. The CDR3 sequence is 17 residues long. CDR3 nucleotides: TGTGCCAGCAGCTTGGTGGCCAGGGGGCTTTTGAACACTGAAGCTTTCTTT. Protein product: CASSLVARGLLNTEAFF.

CDR3 in DNA: TGTGCCAGCAGCGCGCGGGACGGATACTACGAGCAGTACTTC. Protein product: CASSARDGYYEQYF. This chain joins TRBV5-6 and TRBJ2-7, with a weak D call TRBD2 (6 bases). Per the germline V gene, CDR1 is SGHDT and CDR2 is YYEEEE. CDR3 length: 14 amino acids. Trimming left V 4 bases short and J 3 bases short, with 14 bases between.

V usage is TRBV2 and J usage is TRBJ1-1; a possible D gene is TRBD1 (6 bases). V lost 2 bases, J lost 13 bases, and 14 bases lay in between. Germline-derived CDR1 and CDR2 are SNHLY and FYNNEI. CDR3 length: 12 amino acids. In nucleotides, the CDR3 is TGTGCCAGCAGTGAATGGGGGCCACCGGATTTCTTT. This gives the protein CASSEWGPPDFF.

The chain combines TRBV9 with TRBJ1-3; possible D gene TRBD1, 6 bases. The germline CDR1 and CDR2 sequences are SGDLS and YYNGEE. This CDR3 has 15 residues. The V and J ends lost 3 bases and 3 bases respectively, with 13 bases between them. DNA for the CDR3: TGTGCCAGCAGCGACGCAGGGGCGAGTGGAAACACCATATATTTT. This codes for CASSDAGASGNTIYF.

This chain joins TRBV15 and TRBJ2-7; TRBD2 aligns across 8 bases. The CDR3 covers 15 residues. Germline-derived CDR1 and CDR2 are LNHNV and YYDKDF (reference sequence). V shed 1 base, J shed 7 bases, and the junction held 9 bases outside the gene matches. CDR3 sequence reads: CATSRAPTIAGEQYF. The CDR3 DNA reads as TGTGCCACCAGCAGAGCTCCTACCATAGCGGGGGAGCAGTACTTC.

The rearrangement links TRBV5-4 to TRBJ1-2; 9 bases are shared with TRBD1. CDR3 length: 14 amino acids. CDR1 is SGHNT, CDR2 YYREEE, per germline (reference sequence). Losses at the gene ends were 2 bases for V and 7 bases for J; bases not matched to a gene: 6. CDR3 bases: TGTGCCAGCAGCTTCGGACAGGGGCGGGGTGGCTACACCTTC. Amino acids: CASSFGQGRGGYTF.

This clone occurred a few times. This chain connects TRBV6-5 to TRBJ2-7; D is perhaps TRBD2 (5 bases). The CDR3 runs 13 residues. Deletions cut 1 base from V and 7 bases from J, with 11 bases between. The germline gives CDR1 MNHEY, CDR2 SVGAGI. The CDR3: CASSYFRVAEQYF. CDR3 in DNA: TGTGCCAGCAGTTACTTCAGAGTAGCGGAGCAGTACTTC.

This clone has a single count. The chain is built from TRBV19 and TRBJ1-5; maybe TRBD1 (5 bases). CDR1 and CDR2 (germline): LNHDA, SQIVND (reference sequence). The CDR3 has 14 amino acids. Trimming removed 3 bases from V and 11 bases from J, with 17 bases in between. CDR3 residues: CASSMGGQGGAQHF. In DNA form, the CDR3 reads TGTGCCAGTAGTATGGGAGGGCAGGGAGGGGCCCAGCATTTT.

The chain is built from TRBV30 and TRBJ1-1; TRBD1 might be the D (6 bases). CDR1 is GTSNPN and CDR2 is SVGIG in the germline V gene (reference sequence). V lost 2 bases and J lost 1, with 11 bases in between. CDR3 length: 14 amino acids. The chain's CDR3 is CAWSRPQGNTEAFF. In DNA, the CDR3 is TGTGCCTGGAGTCGCCCACAGGGGAACACTGAAGCTTTCTTT.

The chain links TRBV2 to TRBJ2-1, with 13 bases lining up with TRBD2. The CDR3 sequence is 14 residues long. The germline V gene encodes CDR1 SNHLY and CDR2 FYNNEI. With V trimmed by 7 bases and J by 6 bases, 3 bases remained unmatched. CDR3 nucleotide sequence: TGTGCCAGCACGGGACTAGCGGGGTCCAATGAGCAGTTCTTC. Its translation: CASTGLAGSNEQFF.

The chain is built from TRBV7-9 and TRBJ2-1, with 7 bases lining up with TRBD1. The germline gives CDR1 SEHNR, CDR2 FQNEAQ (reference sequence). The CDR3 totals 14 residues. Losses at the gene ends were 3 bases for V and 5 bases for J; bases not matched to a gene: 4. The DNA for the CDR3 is TGTGCCAGCAGCTTCTGGGACAGCGACAATGAGCAGTTCTTC. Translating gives CASSFWDSDNEQFF.